These T cell receptor beta chains were read from a single sample in a study of beta chain features in type 1 diabetes. Profiling relied on immunoSEQ multiplex PCR, and the TCRdb table lists in-frame clones only, not all of them. Of some 700,000 clones listed, 13% are singletons. Sequencing input: naive CD4+ T cells from blood. The origin of the receptors is a man aged 18 to 35 with type 1 diabetes. The CDR3 runs from the conserved cysteine through the conserved F or W. A D gene is named only where the DNA matches it firmly. Some rows mark clone size as missing; the rest say once, few, many or name a class of expanded clone.

v_call,j_call,d_call,clone_size,cdr3_aa,cdr3_nt
TRBV28,TRBJ2-7,TRBD1,few,CASSFPGTGEYEQYF,TGTGCCAGCAGTTTCCCTGGGACAGGGGAATACGAGCAGTACTTC
TRBV28,TRBJ1-5,.,.,CACLSSNQPQHF,TGTGCCTGCCTGAGTAGCAATCAGCCCCAGCATTTT
TRBV7-9,TRBJ1-2,.,.,CASSLGTGTYGYTF,TGTGCCAGCAGCTTAGGTACTGGGACCTATGGCTACACCTTC
TRBV11-2,TRBJ1-3,.,.,CASSPPGGPGNTIYF,TGTGCCAGCAGCCCCCCCGGGGGTCCTGGAAACACCATATATTTT
TRBV27,TRBJ2-7,TRBD1,few,CASSRPGQGNYEQYF,TGTGCCAGCAGTAGGCCGGGACAGGGCAACTACGAGCAGTACTTC
TRBV18,TRBJ2-1,.,.,CASSPPGVSYNEQFF,TGTGCCAGCTCACCACCGGGGGTCTCCTACAATGAGCAGTTCTTC
TRBV18,TRBJ1-1,.,.,CASSPTGNTEAFF,TGTGCCAGCTCACCAACAGGGAACACTGAAGCTTTCTTT
TRBV27,TRBJ2-2,TRBD1,few,CASSPGQGARHTGELFF,TGTGCCAGTTCTCCGGGACAGGGGGCGCGTCACACCGGGGAGCTGTTTTTT
TRBV2,TRBJ1-2,TRBD1,.,CAGDRAPYGYTF,TGTGCCGGTGACAGGGCCCCCTATGGCTACACCTTC
TRBV6-5,TRBJ2-2,.,.,CASSYPLGSATGELFF,TGTGCCAGCAGTTACCCTCTTGGGTCGGCCACCGGGGAGCTGTTTTTT
TRBV6-6,TRBJ1-2,TRBD1,few,CASSPGQILNYGYTF,TGTGCCTCCTCCCCGGGACAGATCCTTAACTATGGCTACACCTTC
TRBV5-6,TRBJ2-2,.,few,CASSVTGELFF,TGTGCCAGCAGCGTTACCGGGGAGCTGTTTTTT
TRBV4-1,TRBJ1-2,TRBD1,few,CASSRTGAINYGYTF,TGCGCCAGCAGCCGAACAGGGGCAATTAACTATGGCTACACCTTC
TRBV5-4,TRBJ2-1,TRBD1,.,CASSSGGDYNEQFF,TGTGCCAGCAGTTCAGGGGGAGACTACAATGAGCAGTTCTTC
TRBV10-3,TRBJ2-7,.,.,CAISGGRGAREQYF,TGTGCCATCAGTGGCGGCCGGGGGGCGCGGGAGCAGTACTTC
TRBV28,TRBJ1-2,TRBD1,few,CASRTGQSNYGYTF,TGTGCCAGCAGGACGGGACAGAGTAACTATGGCTACACCTTC
TRBV7-2,TRBJ1-5,.,few,CASSLEVQPQHF,TGTGCCAGCAGCCTAGAGGTTCAGCCCCAGCATTTT
TRBV7-9,TRBJ1-4,TRBD1,.,CASSGQGGSKKLFF,TGTGCCAGCAGCGGACAGGGAGGGTCCAAAAAACTGTTTTTT
TRBV30,TRBJ2-7,TRBD2,.,CAWSTALAGYEQYF,TGTGCCTGGAGTACCGCCCTAGCGGGGTACGAGCAGTACTTC
TRBV19,TRBJ1-2,.,.,CASSIATGLSYGYTF,TGTGCCAGTAGTATAGCGACGGGGCTCAGCTATGGCTACACCTTC
TRBV29-1,TRBJ2-5,TRBD1,.,CSVAGGGEETQYF,TGCAGCGTTGCAGGGGGTGGGGAAGAGACCCAGTACTTC
TRBV10-3,TRBJ2-1,.,.,CAISELEGGNYNEQFF,TGTGCCATCAGTGAGTTGGAGGGGGGGAACTACAATGAGCAGTTCTTC
TRBV30,TRBJ2-1,TRBD2,.,CAWSTPSGGSFF,TGTGCCTGGAGTACCCCTAGCGGGGGGTCGTTCTTC
TRBV5-1,TRBJ2-5,TRBD2,few,CASSGGTSGLQETQYF,TGCGCCAGCAGCGGCGGGACTAGCGGACTCCAAGAGACCCAGTACTTC
TRBV18,TRBJ2-7,TRBD2,few,CASSPGLADYEQYF,TGTGCCAGCTCACCAGGACTAGCGGATTACGAGCAGTACTTC
TRBV15,TRBJ1-1,.,.,CATRFGTAGTEAFF,TGTGCCACCAGGTTTGGGACGGCTGGAACTGAAGCTTTCTTT